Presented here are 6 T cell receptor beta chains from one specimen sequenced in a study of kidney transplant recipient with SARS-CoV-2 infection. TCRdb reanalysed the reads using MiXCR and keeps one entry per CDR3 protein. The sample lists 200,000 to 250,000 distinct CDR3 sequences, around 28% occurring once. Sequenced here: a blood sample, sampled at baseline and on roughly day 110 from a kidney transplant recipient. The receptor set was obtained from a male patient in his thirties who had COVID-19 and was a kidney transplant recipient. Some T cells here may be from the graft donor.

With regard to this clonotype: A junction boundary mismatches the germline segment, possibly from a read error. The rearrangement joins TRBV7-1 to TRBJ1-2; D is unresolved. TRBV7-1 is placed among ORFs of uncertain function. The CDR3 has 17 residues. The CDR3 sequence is CACSKEDHEGKTYGYTF. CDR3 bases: TGTGCCTGCAGCAAGGAGGATCACGAGGGAAAGACCTATGGCTACACCTTC.

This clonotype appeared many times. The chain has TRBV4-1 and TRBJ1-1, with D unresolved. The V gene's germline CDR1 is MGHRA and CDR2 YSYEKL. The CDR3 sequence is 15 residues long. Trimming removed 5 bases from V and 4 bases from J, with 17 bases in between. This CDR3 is CASSFPDQRGTEAFF. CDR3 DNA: TGCGCCAGCAGCTTTCCGGACCAGAGAGGCACTGAAGCTTTCTTT.

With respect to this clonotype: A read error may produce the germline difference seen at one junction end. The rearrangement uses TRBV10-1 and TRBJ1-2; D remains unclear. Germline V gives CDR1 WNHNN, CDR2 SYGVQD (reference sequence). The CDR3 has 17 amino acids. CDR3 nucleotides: TGCGCCATCAGTCCTGCGAGAAGATCGCGAAAGACCTATGGCTACACCTTC. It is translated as CAISPARRSRKTYGYTF.

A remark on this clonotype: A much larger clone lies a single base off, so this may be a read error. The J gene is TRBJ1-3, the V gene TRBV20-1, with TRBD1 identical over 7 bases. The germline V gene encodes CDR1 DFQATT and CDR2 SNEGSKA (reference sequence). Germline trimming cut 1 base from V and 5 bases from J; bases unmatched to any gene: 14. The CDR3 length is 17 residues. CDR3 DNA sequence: TGCAGTGCTAGAGCCTATCAGGGGGAGACAGCTAGAAACACCATATATTTT. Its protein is CSARAYQGETARNTIYF.

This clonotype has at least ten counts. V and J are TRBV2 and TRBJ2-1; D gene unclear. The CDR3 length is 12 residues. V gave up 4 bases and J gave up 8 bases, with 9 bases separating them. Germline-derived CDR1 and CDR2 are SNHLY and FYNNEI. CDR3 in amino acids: CASSARVDEQFF. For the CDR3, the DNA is TGTGCCAGCAGTGCAAGGGTCGATGAGCAGTTCTTC.

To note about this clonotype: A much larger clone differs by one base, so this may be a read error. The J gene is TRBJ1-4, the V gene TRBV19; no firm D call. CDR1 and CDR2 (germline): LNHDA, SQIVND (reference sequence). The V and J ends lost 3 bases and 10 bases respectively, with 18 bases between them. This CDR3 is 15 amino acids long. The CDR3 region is CASSISDLGSGKLFF. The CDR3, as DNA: TGTGCCAGTAGTATTTCCGACCTCGGGAGTGGAAAACTGTTTTTT.